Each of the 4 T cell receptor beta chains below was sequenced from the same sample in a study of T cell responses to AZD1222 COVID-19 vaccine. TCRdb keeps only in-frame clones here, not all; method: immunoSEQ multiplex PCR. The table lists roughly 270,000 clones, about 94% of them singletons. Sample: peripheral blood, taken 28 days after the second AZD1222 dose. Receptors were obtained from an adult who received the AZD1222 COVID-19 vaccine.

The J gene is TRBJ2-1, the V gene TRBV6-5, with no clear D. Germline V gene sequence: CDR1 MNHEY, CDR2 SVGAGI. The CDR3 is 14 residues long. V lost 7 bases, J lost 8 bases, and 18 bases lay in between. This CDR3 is CASTPRALVHEQFF. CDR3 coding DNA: TGTGCCAGCACCCCACGGGCCTTAGTCCATGAGCAGTTCTTC.

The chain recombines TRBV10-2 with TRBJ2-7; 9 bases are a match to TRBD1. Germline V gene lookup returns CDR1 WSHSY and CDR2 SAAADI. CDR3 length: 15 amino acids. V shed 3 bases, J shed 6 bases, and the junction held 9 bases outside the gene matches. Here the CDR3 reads CASSDYRDRAGEQYF. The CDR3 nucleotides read TGCGCCAGCAGTGACTATCGGGACAGGGCCGGCGAGCAGTACTTC.

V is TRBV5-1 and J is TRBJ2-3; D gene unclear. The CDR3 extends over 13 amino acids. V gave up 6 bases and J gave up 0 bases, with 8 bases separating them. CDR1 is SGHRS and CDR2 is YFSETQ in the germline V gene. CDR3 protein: CASNRDSTDTQYF. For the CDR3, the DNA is TGCGCCAGCAACCGTGATAGCACAGATACGCAGTATTTT.

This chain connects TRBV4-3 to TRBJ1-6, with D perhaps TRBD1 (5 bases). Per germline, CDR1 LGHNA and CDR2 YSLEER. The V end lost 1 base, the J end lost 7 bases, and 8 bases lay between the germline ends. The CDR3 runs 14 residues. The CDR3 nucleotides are TGCGCCAGCAGCCAAGTACAGGTGAATTCACCCCTCCACTTT. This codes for CASSQVQVNSPLHF.